This note documents a single T cell receptor (beta chain) sequence. V lost 9 bases, J lost 6 bases, and 11 bases lay in between. From germline, CDR1 is SNHLY and CDR2 FYNNEI. The CDR3 totals 11 residues. TCRdb's table, derived via immunoSEQ multiplex PCR, lists solely in-frame clones and lacks some. The profile shows some 2,100,000 clones, approximately 94% of them singletons. This specimen comes from a study of shared clonotypes between healthy human individuals. Study information: For every donor, three CD4 naive, three CD4 memory, two CD8 naive and one CD8 memory plates were used.

The sequence was collected from a man aged 18 to 29 in good health. The chain has TRBV2 and TRBJ2-5; possibly TRBD1 or TRBD2 for D (5 bases each). The sequencing input was naive CD4+ T cells sorted from blood. The subset was: CD45RA+ positively selected. DNA of the CDR3: TGTGCCAGTAGGACGGGGCAGACCCAGTACTTC. It translates to CASRTGQTQYF.